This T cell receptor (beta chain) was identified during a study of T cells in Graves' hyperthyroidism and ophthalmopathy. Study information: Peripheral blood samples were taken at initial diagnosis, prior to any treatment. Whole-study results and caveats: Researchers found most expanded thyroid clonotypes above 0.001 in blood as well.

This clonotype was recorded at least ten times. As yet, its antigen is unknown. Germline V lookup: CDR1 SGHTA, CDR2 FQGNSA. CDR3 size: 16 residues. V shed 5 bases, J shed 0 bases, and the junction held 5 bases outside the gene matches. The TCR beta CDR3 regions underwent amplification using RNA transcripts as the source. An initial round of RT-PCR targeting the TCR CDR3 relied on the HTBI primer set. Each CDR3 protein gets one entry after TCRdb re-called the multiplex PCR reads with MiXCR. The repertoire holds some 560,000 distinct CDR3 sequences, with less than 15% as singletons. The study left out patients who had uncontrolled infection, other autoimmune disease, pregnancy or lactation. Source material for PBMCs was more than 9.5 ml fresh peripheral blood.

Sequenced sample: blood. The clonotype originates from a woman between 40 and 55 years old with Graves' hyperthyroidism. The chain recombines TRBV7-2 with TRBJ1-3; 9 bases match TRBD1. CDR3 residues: CASSLQGAGSGNTIYF. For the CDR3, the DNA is TGTGCCAGCAGCCTACAGGGGGCCGGCTCTGGAAACACCATATATTTT.